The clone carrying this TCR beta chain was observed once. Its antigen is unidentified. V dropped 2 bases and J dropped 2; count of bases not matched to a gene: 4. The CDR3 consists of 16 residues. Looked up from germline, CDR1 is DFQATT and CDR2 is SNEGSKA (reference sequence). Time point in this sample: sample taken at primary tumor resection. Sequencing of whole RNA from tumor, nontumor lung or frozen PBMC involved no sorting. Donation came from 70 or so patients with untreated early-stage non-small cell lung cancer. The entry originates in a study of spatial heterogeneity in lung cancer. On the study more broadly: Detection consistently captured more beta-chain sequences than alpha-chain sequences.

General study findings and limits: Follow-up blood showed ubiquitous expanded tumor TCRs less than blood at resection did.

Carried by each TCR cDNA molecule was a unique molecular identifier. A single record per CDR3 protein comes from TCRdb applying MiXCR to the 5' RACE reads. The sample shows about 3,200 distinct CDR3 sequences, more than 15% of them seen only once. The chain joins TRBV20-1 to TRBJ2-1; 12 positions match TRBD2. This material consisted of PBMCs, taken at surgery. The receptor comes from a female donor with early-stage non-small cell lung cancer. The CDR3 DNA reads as TGCAGTGCTAGACCTAGCGGGAGGGGAACCTACAATGAGCAGTTCTTC. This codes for CSARPSGRGTYNEQFF.